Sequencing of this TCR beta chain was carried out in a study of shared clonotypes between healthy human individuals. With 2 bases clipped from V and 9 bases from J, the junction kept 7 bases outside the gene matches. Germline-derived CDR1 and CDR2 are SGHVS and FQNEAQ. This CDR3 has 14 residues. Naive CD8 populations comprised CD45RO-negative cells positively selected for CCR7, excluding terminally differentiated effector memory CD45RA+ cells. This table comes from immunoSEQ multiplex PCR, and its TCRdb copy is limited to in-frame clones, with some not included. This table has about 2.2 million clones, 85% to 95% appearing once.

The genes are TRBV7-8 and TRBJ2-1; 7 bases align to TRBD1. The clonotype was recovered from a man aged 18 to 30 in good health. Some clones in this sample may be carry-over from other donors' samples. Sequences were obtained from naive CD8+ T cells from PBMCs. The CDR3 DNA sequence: TGTGCCAGCAGCTTAAGGGTGACAGGGACTGAGCAGTTCTTC. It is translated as CASSLRVTGTEQFF.